The present TCR beta chain was sequenced within a study of response to subunit inactivated influenza vaccine. Overall study findings and caveats: Only a handful of new T cells, the authors suggested, are recruited with each seasonal influenza vaccination.

TCRdb reprocessed the RT-PCR reads with MiXCR, giving one entry per CDR3 protein. The table records under 950,000 distinct CDR3 sequences, 21% of them present only once. Comment on this clonotype: Its antigen remains unidentified.

Germline V CDR1 and CDR2: SGHVS, FQNEAQ. V gave up 2 bases and J gave up 10 bases, with 17 bases separating them. CDR3 length: 14 amino acids. The rearrangement uses TRBV7-8 and TRBJ2-5; D not certain. Source: PBMCs from blood, taken around 5 days after vaccination. The source is a man aged 50 or older who received an inactivated influenza vaccine. In DNA, the CDR3 is TGTGCCAGCAGCTTACACACCGCGGAATTTGACCAGTACTTC. It specifies CASSLHTAEFDQYF.